These 22 T cell receptor beta chains originate from one sample sequenced in a study of shared clonotypes between healthy human individuals. Libraries were prepared by immunoSEQ multiplex PCR; TCRdb keeps only in-frame clonotypes and omits some of them. The data show about 600,000 clones, with around 77% seen just once and approximately 12% held by the top ten. Sequenced: PBMCs. The receptor source for this set is a woman aged 40 to 50 in good health. Some clones in this sample may be carry-over from other donors' samples.

This clone was counted between two and nine times. An end of the junction differs from the germline gene, which may be a read error. The chain combines TRBV11-2 with TRBJ2-7; D is perhaps TRBD2 (5 bases). This CDR3 is 13 amino acids long. The germline gives CDR1 SGHAT, CDR2 FQNNGV. CDR3 amino acids: CASNLDREREQYF. DNA of the CDR3: TGTGCCAGCAACTTAGATAGAGAGCGGGAGCAGTACTTC.

This clone was picked up many times. The V and J genes are TRBV4-1 and TRBJ1-4; no reliable D call. This CDR3 has 16 residues. CDR1 and CDR2 from the germline V gene are MGHRA and YSYEKL. Trimming cost V 4 bases and J 7 bases, with 19 bases left between them. CDR3 nucleotides: TGCGCCAGCAGCCCGAAGGGCGGGAATGGAGGTGAAAAACTGTTTTTT. Amino acids: CASSPKGGNGGEKLFF.

There are a few counts of this clone. The CDR3 nucleotides read TGTGCCTGGAACCGGGACAGGGGGTTGGATACGCAGTATTTT. Translated, it gives CAWNRDRGLDTQYF. This sequence joins TRBV30 and TRBJ2-3, with TRBD1 matching 11 bases. With V trimmed by 4 bases and J by 6 bases, 6 bases remained unmatched. The CDR3 covers 14 residues. Germline-derived CDR1 and CDR2 are GTSNPN and SVGIG (reference sequence).

V and J are TRBV5-1 and TRBJ1-4; 8 bases agree with TRBD1. V gave up 4 bases and J gave up 3 bases; unmatched junction bases: 2. The CDR3 contains 14 residues. Germline assignment: CDR1 SGHRS and CDR2 YFSETQ. DNA of the CDR3: TGCGCCAGCAGCCGGGACAGGTCTAATGAAAAACTGTTTTTT. Translation: CASSRDRSNEKLFF.

This clone was seen only once. The chain carries TRBV7-2 and TRBJ1-2; D is undetermined. Germline-derived CDR1 and CDR2 are SGHTA and FQGNSA. Trimming stripped 5 bases from V and 0 bases from J, with 19 bases between. This CDR3 spans 17 amino acids. CDR3 amino acids: CASSRRVFPRANYGYTF. CDR3 bases: TGTGCCAGCAGCCGTCGGGTTTTCCCTAGAGCTAACTATGGCTACACCTTC.

The chain uses TRBV7-2 and TRBJ2-1; tentatively, D is TRBD2 (5 bases). This CDR3 has 15 residues. Germline CDR1 is SGHTA and CDR2 is FQGNSA. With 1 base removed from V and 5 bases from J, the gap between germline ends came to 12 bases. The CDR3 reads CASSLDGSSNNEQFF. DNA of the CDR3: TGTGCCAGCAGCTTAGATGGTTCTAGCAACAATGAGCAGTTCTTC.

Note on this clone: Compared with germline, one end of the junction differs, possibly owing to a read error. Other DNA sequences within the sample encode an identical CDR3. The V gene is TRBV30, the J gene TRBJ2-6, with a weak D call TRBD1 (5 bases). The CDR3 has 13 residues. The germline V gene encodes CDR1 GTSNPN and CDR2 SVGIG (reference sequence). CDR3 sequence reads: CAWSFGGASVLTF. The CDR3 region has the DNA TGTGCTTGGAGTTTTGGTGGGGCCAGCGTCCTGACTTTC.

A word on this clone: A far larger clone is off by one base, so a read error is likely. The V gene is TRBV10-2, the J gene TRBJ1-2, with TRBD1 identical over 9 bases. Germline CDR1 WSHSY, CDR2 SAAADI. CDR3 size: 13 residues. In nucleotides, the CDR3 is TGCGCCGGCAGCCGACAGGGGGACTATGGCTACACCTTC. This sequence encodes CAGSRQGDYGYTF.

The rearrangement joins TRBV10-2 to TRBJ1-5, with D maybe TRBD1 (5 bases). CDR3 length equals 15 residues. Germline-derived CDR1 and CDR2 are WSHSY and SAAADI. V lost 5 bases and J lost 0, with 11 bases in between. The DNA for the CDR3 is TGCGCCAGCAGTCAGGGATGGGGTAGCAATCAGCCCCAGCATTTT. Residues: CASSQGWGSNQPQHF.

The chain employs TRBV19 and TRBJ1-3; D not certain. CDR1 is LNHDA, CDR2 SQIVND, per germline (reference sequence). V was cut by 8 bases and J by 0 bases, with 17 bases left in between. There are 16 residues in the CDR3. The CDR3 spells CASGESPGISGNTIYF. CDR3 DNA: TGTGCCAGTGGAGAGTCGCCAGGAATCTCTGGAAACACCATATATTTT.

This clone was seen more than once but under ten times. The rearrangement uses TRBV18 and TRBJ1-1; D is possibly TRBD1 (6 bases). Germline V gives CDR1 KGHSH, CDR2 LQKENI. This CDR3 is built from 15 residues. Deletions cut 3 bases from V and 2 bases from J, with 13 bases between. CDR3 sequence reads: CASSPGQPQNTEAFF. The CDR3 DNA reads TGTGCCAGCTCACCCGGACAGCCCCAAAACACTGAAGCTTTCTTT. The variable domain in full, with the rest retrieved from reference TRBV18 and TRBJ1-1, is NAGVMQNPRHLVRRRGQEARLRCSPMKGHSHVYWYRQLPEEGLKFMVYLQKENIIDESGMPKERFSAEFPKEGPSILRIQQVVRGDSAAYFCASSPGQPQNTEAFFGQGTRLTVV.

V gene TRBV28 combines with J gene TRBJ2-1, with 7 bases lining up with TRBD2. V lost 6 bases to trimming and J lost 5 bases; unmatched junction nucleotides: 10. This CDR3 is built from 15 residues. Germline assignment: CDR1 MDHEN and CDR2 SYDVKM. CDR3 protein: CASRSGGSGDNEQFF. The CDR3 bases are TGTGCCAGCAGGTCCGGCGGGAGTGGGGACAATGAGCAGTTCTTC.

This chain joins TRBV6-6 and TRBJ2-7; tentatively, D is TRBD1 or TRBD2 (6 bases each). Germline V gene lookup returns CDR1 MNHNY and CDR2 SVGAGI (reference sequence). The V and J ends lost 0 bases and 7 bases respectively, with 13 bases between them. CDR3 length equals 14 residues. The CDR3 protein is CASSYSRQGREQYF. The CDR3 DNA reads TGTGCCAGCAGTTACTCGAGGCAGGGGAGGGAGCAGTACTTC.

This clone was seen repeatedly, ten times or more. This specimen includes other DNA sequences encoding the same CDR3. V and J are TRBV7-2 and TRBJ2-7; D may be TRBD1 (5 bases). In germline, CDR1 is SGHTA, CDR2 FQGNSA. V was trimmed by 5 bases and J by 4 bases, leaving 15 bases between them. The CDR3 consists of 14 residues. The CDR3 coding sequence is TGTGCCAGCAGCCCCGATCGGACATCATACGAGCAGTACTTC. Amino acids: CASSPDRTSYEQYF.

This clone showed up just a few times. This chain joins TRBV7-2 and TRBJ2-7, with 7 bases matching TRBD1. The CDR3 contains 13 residues. Germline-derived CDR1 and CDR2 are SGHTA and FQGNSA. Trimming took 1 base from V and 6 from J; bases not matched to a gene: 3. CDR3 sequence reads: CASSLEPGGEQYF. The CDR3 DNA follows: TGTGCCAGCAGCTTAGAACCAGGGGGCGAGCAGTACTTC.

The chain combines TRBV9 with TRBJ2-7; 8 bases map to TRBD1. The CDR3 has 15 amino acids. V gave up 0 bases and J gave up 5 bases; unmatched junction bases: 7. Germline CDR1 SGDLS, CDR2 YYNGEE. DNA of the CDR3: TGTGCCAGCAGCGTAGAGGGGGACAGGAGCGACGAGCAGTACTTC. Translated, it gives CASSVEGDRSDEQYF. The complete variable domain, with remaining parts taken from reference TRBV9 and TRBJ2-7, reads DSGVTQTPKHLITATGQRVTLRCSPRSGDLSVYWYQQSLDQGLQFLIQYYNGEERAKGNILERFSAQQFPDLHSELNLSSLELGDSALYFCASSVEGDRSDEQYFGPGTRLTVT.

The V gene is TRBV6-1, the J gene TRBJ1-4; 7 bases agree with TRBD1. J gave up 8 bases and V 2 bases, and 11 bases lay outside the gene matches. The CDR3 consists of 16 residues. Germline V gives CDR1 MNHNS, CDR2 SASEGT. The DNA for the CDR3 is TGTGCCAGCAGTGAACGTACAGGGGCGGGAAACGAAAAACTGTTTTTT. Protein product: CASSERTGAGNEKLFF.

This clone was observed a few times. The chain has TRBV7-2 and TRBJ1-3; 10 bases align to TRBD1. The CDR3 contains 18 residues. The V gene's germline CDR1 is SGHTA and CDR2 FQGNSA. The ends lost 1 base at V and 0 bases at J; junction bases unmatched: 6. This chain's CDR3 is CASSLVGTGVYSGNTIYF. CDR3 in DNA: TGTGCCAGCAGCTTAGTCGGGACAGGGGTTTACTCTGGAAACACCATATATTTT.

The chain uses TRBV4-1 and TRBJ2-1, with 7 bases fitting TRBD2. Trimming took 1 base from V and 4 from J; bases not matched to a gene: 4. Germline-derived CDR1 and CDR2 are MGHRA and YSYEKL. The CDR3 has 15 amino acids. CDR3 sequence: CASSQAGLDYNEQFF. The CDR3 DNA reads as TGCGCCAGCAGCCAAGCTGGACTAGATTACAATGAGCAGTTCTTC.

The V gene is TRBV25-1, the J gene TRBJ2-7, with 7 bases that match TRBD2. Germline CDR1 is MGHDK and CDR2 is SYGVNS. This CDR3 has 15 amino acids. The trim removed 3 bases at V and 2 bases at J, leaving 7 bases unmatched. DNA for the CDR3: TGTGCCAGCAGTGATACGGGGGGTTTTGCCTACGAGCAGTACTTC. Protein: CASSDTGGFAYEQYF.

The chain is built from TRBV7-3 and TRBJ2-3, with TRBD1 identical over 9 bases. CDR1 is SGHTA, CDR2 FQGTGA, per germline. This CDR3 is 18 amino acids long. The V and J ends lost 0 bases and 3 bases, in that order; junction bases with no gene match: 10. The CDR3 coding sequence is TGTGCCAGCAGCTTAACGTCCCTACAGGGGGCGCCGACAGATACGCAGTATTTT. It specifies CASSLTSLQGAPTDTQYF.

The V call is TRBV7-7, the J call TRBJ2-5, with D uncertain. V lost 3 bases, J lost 4 bases, and 12 bases lay in between. The germline gives CDR1 SSHAT, CDR2 FNYEAQ (reference sequence). The CDR3 is made up of 14 amino acids. The CDR3 loop is CASSLGQSGETQYF. In DNA form, the CDR3 reads TGTGCCAGCAGCTTGGGCCAGTCGGGAGAGACCCAGTACTTC.